This TCR beta chain stems from a study of blood T cell repertoires in COVID-19 (dated by TCRdb to the early 2020s). Concerning the study at large: Collaborator samples came from the United States, Italy and Spain and covered acute and convalescent phases of COVID-19. The material from the prospective study consisted of cDNA or gDNA derived from T cells, B-cell-depleted T cells, or PBMCs. Deeply sampled blood TCRbeta repertoires from subjects exposed to, actively infected with, or recovered from COVID-19 were included in the dataset. The repertoires were released in a freely available public database intended as a resource for research on the immune response to SARS-CoV-2. Samples came from the ongoing ImmuneRACE study (first 160 participants) plus 1,254 subjects from 6 global collaborators. Sample metadata almost always included a de-identified subject ID, COVID-19 status, age in years and sex. HLA class I and class II types, where available, came from metadata supplied by the sample provider rather than from assay-based typing.

The immunoSEQ Assay, a bias-controlled multiplex PCR, was used to amplify TCRbeta CDR3 regions from genomic DNA. As for the authors' bioinformatics: Within the assay, amplification of reference gene primers was used to estimate how many nucleated cells each sample contained. To quantify the absolute abundance of each unique TCRbeta CDR3 rearrangement, sequence reads were collapsed and filtered. For each sample, productive Simpson clonality was calculated as the square root of Simpson's diversity index over productive rearrangements. This immuneACCESS table, as held by TCRdb, lists in-frame sequences with V and J called but not all clones. Of the missing ones, under half trace to an unresolved V gene in checked studies; the others have no known cause. Clone size and the V and J calls come from that table; the DNA yielded D and trimming. The sample data list about 300,000 clones, and around 89% of these were observed just once. The top ten hold approximately 6.6% of the sample.

Samples from volunteer blood donors who had recovered from COVID-19 were contributed by a second Seattle source. Each collaborating institution followed its own protocols to collect whole blood in K2EDTA tubes. For TCRbeta analysis, collaborator samples were shipped as frozen whole blood, as isolated PBMCs, or as DNA extracted from either sample type. Results the study describes overall, beyond this receptor: Clinical and demographic metadata were provided uncurated, with the amount varying by source and participant.

V and J are truncated by 0 bases and 0 bases respectively, leaving an intervening sequence of 9 bases. Measured from the cysteine to the phenylalanine, the CDR3 is 16 residues long. Left in the record is the CDR3 DNA by itself, 48 bases read in frame from the first base. Based on the germline V gene (reference sequence), the CDR1 and CDR2 sequences are LGHDT and YNNKEL. A remark on this clone: Its antigen is still unknown. No base-level quality is on record; no much larger clone is a single base apart.

The TCR comes from a woman aged 25 to 39 who had recovered from COVID-19. The chain is made from TRBV3-1 (or the pseudogene TRBV3-2) and TRBJ1-5, with TRBD1 tentatively as D gene (5 bases match). Sequenced material: peripheral blood. The CDR3 amino acid sequence is: CASSQEKTASNQPQHF. The DNA reads as follows: TGTGCCAGCAGCCAAGAGAAGACAGCTAGCAATCAGCCCCAGCATTTT.